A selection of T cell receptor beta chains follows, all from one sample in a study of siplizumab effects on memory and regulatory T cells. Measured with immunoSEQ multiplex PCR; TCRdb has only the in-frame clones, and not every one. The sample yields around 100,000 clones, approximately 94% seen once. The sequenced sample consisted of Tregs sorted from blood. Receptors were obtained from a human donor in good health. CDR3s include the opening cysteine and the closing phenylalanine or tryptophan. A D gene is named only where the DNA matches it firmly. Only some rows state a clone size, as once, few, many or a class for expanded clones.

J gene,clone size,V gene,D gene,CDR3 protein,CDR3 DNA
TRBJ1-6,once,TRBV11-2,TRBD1,CASSFRTDRVGSPLHF,TGTGCCAGCAGCTTTAGAACTGACAGGGTCGGTTCACCCCTCCACTTT
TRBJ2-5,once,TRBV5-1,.,CASSLENWNQETQYF,TGCGCCAGCAGCTTGGAAAACTGGAATCAAGAGACCCAGTACTTC
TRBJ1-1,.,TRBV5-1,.,CASSLQVQNTEAFF,TGCGCCAGCAGCTTGCAGGTACAGAACACTGAAGCTTTCTTT
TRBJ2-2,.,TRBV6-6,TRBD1,CASSYYGQGRAGELFF,TGTGCCAGCAGTTACTACGGACAGGGAAGGGCCGGGGAGCTGTTTTTT
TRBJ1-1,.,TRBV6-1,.,CASSLQGRTEAFF,TGTGCCAGCAGCCTACAGGGCCGGACTGAAGCTTTCTTT
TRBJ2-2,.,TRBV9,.,CASSVSHGAGELFF,TGTGCCAGCAGCGTAAGCCACGGGGCCGGGGAGCTGTTTTTT
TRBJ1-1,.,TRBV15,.,CATSRGGNTEAFF,TGTGCCACCAGCAGAGGGGGGAACACTGAAGCTTTCTTT
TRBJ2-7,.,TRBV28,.,CASSLRAKIYEQYF,TGTGCCAGCAGTTTAAGGGCGAAGATCTACGAGCAGTACTTC
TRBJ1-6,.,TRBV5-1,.,CASSLGIDSPLHF,TGCGCCAGCAGCTTGGGGATTGATTCACCCCTCCACTTT
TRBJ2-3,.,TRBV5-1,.,CASSPELVTQYF,TGCGCCAGCAGCCCCGAACTTGTTACGCAGTATTTT
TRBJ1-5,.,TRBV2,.,CASSQQVPRGGQPQHF,TGTGCCAGCAGCCAACAGGTTCCTAGGGGCGGTCAGCCCCAGCATTTT
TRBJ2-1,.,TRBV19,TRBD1,CASSPRTGGRGEQFF,TGTGCCAGTAGTCCCCGGACAGGGGGCCGCGGTGAGCAGTTCTTC
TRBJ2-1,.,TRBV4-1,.,CASSQDIGEQFF,TGCGCCAGCAGCCAAGATATCGGGGAGCAGTTCTTC